The 8 T cell receptor beta chains listed next were all sequenced from one sample in a study of control samples from healthy donors and cancer patients. The assay was immunoSEQ multiplex PCR, and TCRdb's table has in-frame clones only and misses some. The data contain about 130,000 clones, roughly 92% of them seen just once; the ten biggest clones take up around 5.4%. The sequenced sample was blood. Receptor source: a young man in good health.

This clone was counted between two and nine times. The chain links TRBV5-4 to TRBJ1-1; D unclear. Deletions cut 0 bases from V and 4 bases from J, with 13 bases between. The germline V gene has CDR1 SGHNT and CDR2 YYREEE (reference sequence). The CDR3 is made up of 15 amino acids. The CDR3 DNA is TGTGCCAGCAGCTTGGAGGGTAGACGTGGCACTGAAGCTTTCTTT. As protein: CASSLEGRRGTEAFF.

Worth noting for this clone: Compared with germline, one end of the junction differs, possibly owing to a read error. This chain's CDR3 is CASSQESRMRF. CDR3 DNA sequence: TGTGCCAGCAGCCAGGAGAGTAGGATGAGGTTC. The chain is built from TRBV3-1 (or the pseudogene TRBV3-2) and TRBJ2-4; D is ambiguous. Germline assignment: CDR1 LGHDT and CDR2 YNNKEL (reference sequence). This CDR3 has 11 residues.

The V and J genes are TRBV19 and TRBJ2-2; 7 nucleotides match TRBD1. The CDR3 is 16 amino acids. V was pared by 4 bases and J by 5 bases, with 10 bases of the junction left unmatched. Germline assignment: CDR1 LNHDA and CDR2 SQIVND (reference sequence). The DNA for the CDR3 is TGTGCCAGTAGTACCCACAGGGGCCCCACGACCGGGGAGCTGTTTTTT. Encoded protein: CASSTHRGPTTGELFF.

The chain carries TRBV6-5 and TRBJ2-3; TRBD1 matches at 7 bases. CDR1 and CDR2 (germline): MNHEY, SVGAGI. J lost 9 bases, V lost 2 bases, and 5 bases had no gene match. This CDR3 has 13 amino acids. CDR3 DNA: TGTGCCAGCAGTTACCGAGACAGGGCCACGCAGTATTTT. Translating it yields CASSYRDRATQYF.

V and J are TRBV19 and TRBJ1-5; D remains unclear. The CDR3 loop spans 15 amino acids. Per germline, CDR1 LNHDA and CDR2 SQIVND (reference sequence). Trimming left V 6 bases short and J 1 base short, with 13 bases between. The CDR3 region has the DNA TGTGCCAGTAGCTTTAGCGTCCAAAGCAATCAGCCCCAGCATTTT. This sequence encodes CASSFSVQSNQPQHF. The complete variable domain, with remaining parts taken from reference TRBV19 and TRBJ1-5, reads DGGITQSPKYLFRKEGQNVTLSCEQNLNHDAMYWYRQDPGQGLRLIYYSQIVNDFQKGDIAEGYSVSREKKESFPLTVTSAQKNPTAFYLCASSFSVQSNQPQHFGDGTRLSIL.

The CDR3 DNA sequence: TGTGCCAGCAGGGAAACAGGGGGCTTAAGTAACTATGGCTACACCTTC. Amino acids: CASRETGGLSNYGYTF. The chain couples TRBV3-1 (or the pseudogene TRBV3-2) to TRBJ1-2; 9 positions match TRBD1. Germline CDR1 is LGHDT and CDR2 is YNNKEL (reference sequence). J gave up 1 base and V 6 bases, and 9 bases lay outside the gene matches. The CDR3 is 16 amino acids.

The chain links TRBV10-3 to TRBJ1-1; no firm D call. Germline V lookup: CDR1 ENHRY, CDR2 SYGVKD. V lost 6 bases and J lost 3, with 8 bases in between. The CDR3 covers 12 residues. The CDR3 nucleotides read TGTGCCATCAGGGGGAGGGACACTGAAGCTTTCTTT. Translation gives CAIRGRDTEAFF.

By share, this clone ranks as large. J is TRBJ2-2 and V is TRBV25-1; 8 bases are a match to TRBD2. V lost 5 bases and J lost 3; bases outside the gene matches: 5. The CDR3 length is 15 residues. Germline CDR1 and CDR2: MGHDK and SYGVNS. CDR3 sequence: CASSIGAGDTGELFF. CDR3 in DNA: TGTGCCAGCAGTATTGGAGCGGGAGACACCGGGGAGCTGTTTTTT.